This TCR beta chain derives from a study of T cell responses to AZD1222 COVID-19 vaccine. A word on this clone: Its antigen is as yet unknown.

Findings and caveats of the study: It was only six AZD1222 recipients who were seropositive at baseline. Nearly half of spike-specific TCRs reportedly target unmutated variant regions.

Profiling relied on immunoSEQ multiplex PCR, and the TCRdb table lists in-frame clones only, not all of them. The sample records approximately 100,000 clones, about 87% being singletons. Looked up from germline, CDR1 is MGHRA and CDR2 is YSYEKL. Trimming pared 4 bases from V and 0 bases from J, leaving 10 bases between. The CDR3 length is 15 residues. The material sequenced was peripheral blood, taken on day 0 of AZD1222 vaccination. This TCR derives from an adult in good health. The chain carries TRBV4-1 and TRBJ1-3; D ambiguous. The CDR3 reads CASSPPSSSGNTIYF. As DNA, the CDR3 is TGCGCCAGCAGCCCCCCGAGCAGCTCTGGAAACACCATATATTTT.